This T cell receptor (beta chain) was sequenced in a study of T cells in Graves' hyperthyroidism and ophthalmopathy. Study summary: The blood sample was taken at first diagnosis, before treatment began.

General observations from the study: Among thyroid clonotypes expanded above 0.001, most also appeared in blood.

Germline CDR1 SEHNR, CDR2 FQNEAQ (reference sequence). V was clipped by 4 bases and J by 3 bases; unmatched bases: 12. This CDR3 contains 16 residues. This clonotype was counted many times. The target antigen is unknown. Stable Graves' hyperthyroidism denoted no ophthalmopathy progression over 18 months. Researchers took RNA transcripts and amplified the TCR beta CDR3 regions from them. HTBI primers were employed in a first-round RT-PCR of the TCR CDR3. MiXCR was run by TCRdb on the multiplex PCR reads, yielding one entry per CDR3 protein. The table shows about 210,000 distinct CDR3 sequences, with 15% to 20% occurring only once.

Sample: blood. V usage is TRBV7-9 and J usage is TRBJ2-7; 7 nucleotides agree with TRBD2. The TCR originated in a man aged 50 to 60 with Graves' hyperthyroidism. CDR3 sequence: CASSSIISTGGYEQYF. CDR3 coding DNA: TGTGCCAGCAGCTCTATCATCTCGACGGGGGGCTACGAGCAGTACTTC.